This TCR beta chain was profiled in a study of response to subunit inactivated influenza vaccine. The germline gives CDR1 SGHTA, CDR2 FQGNSA. This CDR3 region has 14 residues. V lost 6 bases to trimming and J lost 0 bases, with 10 bases between them. TCRdb fed the RT-PCR reads into MiXCR, producing one record per CDR3 protein. Counted here are about half a million distinct CDR3 sequences, 25% occurring once; the ten biggest clones make up around 2%. This clonotype was seen more than once but under ten times. Its antigen remains unidentified. General study results and limits: It was suggested by the authors that few new T cells are recruited by each seasonal influenza vaccination.

The receptor was derived from a man aged 50 to 59 who received an inactivated influenza vaccine. Material: CD4+ T cells sorted from PBMCs, obtained around 5 days after vaccination. The rearrangement joins TRBV7-2 to TRBJ2-3; D not certain. In DNA, the CDR3 is TGTGCCAGCAGTAGGGCGCAGAGCACAGATACGCAGTATTTT. This gives the protein CASSRAQSTDTQYF.